This TCR beta chain was sequenced for a study of blood T cells in healthy people across ages. Study results and limitations: Significant beta diversity loss was already apparent by age around 40, declining roughly linearly.

Donors ranged from roughly 6 to 95 years old and were healthy Caucasians in Russia. For this clonotype: Its cognate antigen is unknown.

A J-beta primer mix and a sample-barcoded 5' primer were used in a second PCR of about 7 to 12 cycles. TCRdb re-derived calls from the 5' RACE reads in MiXCR, one entry per CDR3 protein. The data contain hundreds of thousands of distinct CDR3 sequences, more than 50% of them singletons. The receptor was derived from a man aged 35-49 years in good health. The sample comprised blood.

The CDR3 is CASGVESSTDTQYF. CDR3 sequence (DNA): TGTGCCAGCGGGGTGGAGTCTAGCACAGATACGCAGTATTTT. The chain employs TRBV6-5 and TRBJ2-3, with D unresolved. V lost 8 bases to trimming and J lost 0 bases, with 12 bases between them. The CDR3 covers 14 residues. CDR1 is MNHEY, CDR2 SVGAGI, per germline.